This T cell receptor (beta chain) stems from a study of vaccination effects on CD4 cells after COVID-19. This clone has a single count. Its antigen is still unknown. The protocol was immunoSEQ multiplex PCR, while the TCRdb copy is restricted to in-frame clones and leaves out a portion. The table lists about 8,900 clones, around 74% of them singletons. Isolation of CD4+ T cells took place after 10 days of culture. Subjects were given two BNT162b2 or mRNA-1273 vaccine doses. Vaccine recipients lacked prior SARS-CoV-2 infection and had negative nucleocapsid antibodies. Both day 3 and day 7 saw half the medium replaced with IL-2 medium. From germline, CDR1 is MNHEY and CDR2 SVGAGI. The V and J ends lost 2 bases and 1 base, in that order; junction bases with no gene match: 4. The CDR3 is made up of 15 amino acids.

This sequence joins TRBV6-5 and TRBJ2-7; 8 nucleotides line up with TRBD1. This sequence originates from a human donor who received a COVID-19 vaccine. The sequences come from CD4+ T cells from PBMCs cultured without peptide, collected after COVID-19 vaccination. The CDR3 region is CASSYVDRVSYEQYF. CDR3 nucleotide sequence: TGTGCCAGCAGTTACGTGGACAGGGTGTCCTACGAGCAGTACTTC.